Listed here is a single T cell receptor beta chain. This clonotype is medium-sized (0.01 to 0.1%) in its sample. Its antigen is still unknown. Base qualities are not recorded, but no much larger clone differs from it by a single base. This sample stems from a study of spatial heterogeneity in lung cancer (dated by TCRdb to between 2018 and 2021). In the study overall: Beta-chain transcripts were consistently detected in greater numbers than alpha-chain transcripts, which likely reflected higher beta-chain transcript abundance. In the raw uncorrected reads, each unique combination of TCR and UMI appeared more than ten times on average. TCR alpha and beta repertoires were quantitatively compared across multiple tumor regions, matched nontumor lung and blood in non-small cell lung cancer. Nonsynonymous mutation counts, determined by whole-exome sequencing of tumor tissue, were related to features of the TCR repertoire. Both alpha and beta chains were TCR-sequenced in samples taken at surgery, namely 220 tumor regions, around 64 matched nontumor lung samples and about 54 PBMC samples. The full study reports these points: Additional single-cell paired TCR alpha and beta sequencing was considered necessary to confirm, at a functional level, the hypothesis that regional TCRs recognize regional mutations. Ubiquitous expanded tumor TCRs were detected in blood more often at tumor resection than at routine follow-up.

The germline V gene (reference sequence) supplies CDR1 DFQATT and CDR2 SNEGSKA. The CDR3 runs 13 residues from the cysteine to the phenylalanine. Just CDR3 DNA is preserved here, 39 bases in frame from base 1. V is shortened by 0 bases, J by 6 bases, and the region joining them spans 9 bases. Library generation was performed with 5' RACE. TCRdb records NextSeq 500 as the sequencer. The TCR library protocol attached a unique molecular identifier to each TCR cDNA molecule to allow correction of PCR and sequencing errors. Concerning the study's data processing: TCR identification, UMI-based error correction and CDR3 extraction were all carried out with Decombinator tools. Expanded TCRs were defined as those above a frequency of 2 per 1,000, corresponding to the top 1% of the tumor frequency distribution. Renyi diversity was computed with the R vegan package after each repertoire had been subsampled 100 times to 5,000 TCRs. To build CDR3 similarity networks, amino acid triplet string-kernel similarity was used, and CDR3s were connected when their pairwise similarity was above 0.82. TCRdb cleaned the public reads at Q25 with fastp, built clones with MiXCR and kept in-frame beta chains. Every CDR3 protein is listed once, alongside the most common genes and DNA of its rows. TCRdb's processing, not the authors', yielded these V and J calls. For this sample there are about 10,000 distinct CDR3 sequences; nearly 5.5% appear just once. The top ten constitute 25% to 30% of the sample.

The label giving this sample's time point can be read as: sample taken at primary tumor resection. TCR sequencing used whole RNA extracted from tumor and nontumor lung tissue, or from cryopreserved PBMC samples, without cell sorting. Donors were about 70 patients with early-stage, untreated non-small cell lung cancer from the lung TRACERx cohort. Only patients with enough RNA available from two or more tumor regions were chosen for TCR sequencing. This sample comprised PBMCs, obtained at surgery. The receptor's source is a male donor with early-stage non-small cell lung cancer. The V gene is TRBV20-1 and the J gene is TRBJ1-5; no D gene can be assigned with confidence. CDR3 protein: CSARDRSVQPQHF. The DNA reads TGCAGTGCTAGAGACAGGTCTGTTCAGCCCCAGCATTTT.